This T cell receptor (beta chain) came from a study of blood T cell repertoires in COVID-19. Study information: Sample material is recorded as cDNA or gDNA derived from T cells, B-cell-depleted T cells, or PBMCs.

Per the germline V gene, CDR1 is SGHDT and CDR2 is YYEEEE. With 4 bases removed from V and 2 bases from J, the gap between germline ends came to 13 bases. The CDR3 is 16 amino acids. Only in-frame clones appear in the TCRdb table, and some are missing; sequencing was by immunoSEQ multiplex PCR. The profile covers more than 100,000 clones, with about 89% appearing a single time and more than 15% taken by the ten largest. Sequencing input: peripheral blood. This chain joins TRBV5-6 and TRBJ1-6; D gene uncertain. This TCR derives from a man aged 50 or older with active or convalescent COVID-19. CDR3 sequence reads: CASSPYTETYNSPLHF. The CDR3 DNA sequence: TGTGCCAGCAGCCCATACACGGAGACCTATAATTCACCCCTCCACTTT.